This entry lists 15 T cell receptor beta chains sequenced from one sample in a study of shared clonotypes between healthy human individuals. The assay was immunoSEQ multiplex PCR, and TCRdb's table has in-frame clones only and misses some. In the table there are some 1,900,000 clones, 85% to 95% of which are singletons. CD45RO negativity and positive selection for CCR7 defined naive CD8 cells, a population that excluded terminally differentiated effector memory CD45RA+ cells. The specimen was naive CD8+ T cells sorted from blood. Receptors were obtained from a young man in good health.

The CDR3 nucleotides read TGTGCCAGCAGCTTAGAGGCCAGGGGAGGGGAGACCCAGTACTTC. Its protein is CASSLEARGGETQYF. V and J are TRBV7-2 and TRBJ2-5; possible D gene TRBD2, 7 bases. Germline values: CDR1 SGHTA, CDR2 FQGNSA. V was pared by 1 base and J by 5 bases, with 14 bases between. The CDR3 runs to 15 residues.

This chain joins TRBV30 and TRBJ2-1, with D uncertain. Trimming pared 3 bases from V and 8 bases from J, leaving 5 bases between. CDR3 length: 10 amino acids. From germline, CDR1 is GTSNPN and CDR2 SVGIG (reference sequence). The CDR3, as DNA: TGTGCCTGGAGGGGCCATGAGCAGTTCTTC. Translation gives CAWRGHEQFF.

J is TRBJ2-2 and V is TRBV10-1; TRBD1 aligns across 10 bases. The CDR3 consists of 20 residues. With V trimmed by 4 bases and J by 2 bases, 16 bases remained unmatched. The germline V gene encodes CDR1 WNHNN and CDR2 SYGVQD (reference sequence). The CDR3 nucleotides are TGCGCCAGCAGTGGATCCCCGGGACAGGGGTTTGAGGGTAACACCGGGGAGCTGTTTTTT. The encoded protein is CASSGSPGQGFEGNTGELFF.

The rearrangement uses TRBV7-2 and TRBJ2-7, with D unclear. The CDR3 is made up of 15 amino acids. CDR1 SGHTA and CDR2 FQGNSA come from the germline V gene. The V and J ends lost 4 bases and 3 bases respectively, with 16 bases between them. CDR3 loop: CASSYGRQLDYEQYF. CDR3 coding DNA: TGTGCCAGCAGCTACGGTCGGCAGCTAGACTACGAGCAGTACTTC.

The chain uses TRBV6-5 and TRBJ1-2, with a possible D match to TRBD1 (6 bases). The CDR3 totals 11 residues. Germline lookup yields CDR1 MNHEY and CDR2 SVGAGI. V lost 5 bases and J lost 10, with 11 bases in between. CDR3 sequence reads: CASSPGADYTF. The CDR3 bases are TGTGCCAGCAGTCCGGGGGCTGACTACACCTTC.

The gene calls are TRBV25-1 and TRBJ1-5; D remains unclear. Trimming took 4 bases from V and 6 from J, leaving 16 bases between them. Per germline, CDR1 MGHDK and CDR2 SYGVNS. This CDR3 is 15 amino acids long. For the CDR3, the DNA is TGTGCCAGCAGTGGCGGATCGGGGATGGGTCAGCCCCAGCATTTT. Protein product: CASSGGSGMGQPQHF.

Of note for this clone: Additional DNA sequences in this sample encode the identical CDR3. The chain is built from TRBV7-8 and TRBJ2-7; 13 bases match TRBD2. V was pared by 5 bases and J by 1 base, with 5 bases of the junction left unmatched. Germline CDR1 SGHVS, CDR2 FQNEAQ. CDR3 length equals 16 residues. The CDR3 DNA reads as TGTGCCAGCAGCCTAGGACTAGCGGGAGTATCCTACGAGCAGTACTTC. It encodes CASSLGLAGVSYEQYF.

V and J are TRBV7-9 and TRBJ2-1; D remains unclear. CDR1 and CDR2 from the germline V gene are SEHNR and FQNEAQ (reference sequence). The V end was cut by 4 bases, the J end by 9 bases, with 13 bases between. The CDR3 sequence is 13 residues long. Here the CDR3 reads CASSSPLGGEQFF. The CDR3 nucleotides are TGTGCCAGCAGCTCACCTCTAGGTGGTGAGCAGTTCTTC.

This clone was recorded once. The gene calls are TRBV14 and TRBJ2-7; D gene ambiguous. Looked up from germline, CDR1 is SGHDN and CDR2 is FVKESK. CDR3 length: 16 amino acids. V was cut by 4 bases and J by 2 bases, with 18 bases left in between. Written as DNA, the CDR3 is TGTGCCAGCAGCCGTGGGTCGCCGTACAGCCCCTACGAGCAGTACTTC. This encodes CASSRGSPYSPYEQYF.

The J gene is TRBJ1-1, the V gene TRBV15, with TRBD1 as a possible D gene (5 bases). CDR1 and CDR2 from the germline V gene are LNHNV and YYDKDF (reference sequence). CDR3 size: 14 residues. V gave up 1 base and J gave up 4 bases, with 10 bases separating them. The CDR3 is CATSRASGTTEAFF. CDR3 nucleotides: TGTGCCACCAGCAGAGCATCGGGGACCACTGAAGCTTTCTTT. Full variable domain (remainder filled in from reference TRBV15 and TRBJ1-1): DAMVIQNPRYQVTQFGKPVTLSCSQTLNHNVMYWYQQKSSQAPKLLFHYYDKDFNNEADTPDNFQSRRPNTSFCFLDIRSPGLGDTAMYLCATSRASGTTEAFFGQGTRLTVV.

The V call is TRBV28, the J call TRBJ1-5; perhaps TRBD1 as D (5 bases). The CDR3 covers 12 residues. Germline CDR1 is MDHEN and CDR2 is SYDVKM. V lost 5 bases and J 5 bases, leaving 7 bases between the germline ends. The CDR3 reads CASSDSDQPQHF. The CDR3 DNA reads as TGTGCCAGCAGTGACAGTGATCAGCCCCAGCATTTT.

V is TRBV5-6 and J is TRBJ1-1, with D unresolved. CDR1 and CDR2 (germline): SGHDT, YYEEEE. The V end was cut by 4 bases, the J end by 0 bases, with 22 bases between. The CDR3 length is 18 residues. The DNA of the CDR3 is TGTGCCAGCAGCCCCATTGGGCCTTCCGACCCGATGAACACTGAAGCTTTCTTT. Its protein product is CASSPIGPSDPMNTEAFF.

The chain recombines TRBV2 with TRBJ2-7, with TRBD1 matching 9 bases. After removal of 4 bases from V and 2 bases from J, the junction contained 3 bases not matched to a gene. The germline gives CDR1 SNHLY, CDR2 FYNNEI. CDR3 length: 14 residues. The CDR3 loop reads CASSATGGPYEQYF. Here the CDR3 DNA reads TGTGCCAGCAGTGCGACAGGGGGGCCCTACGAGCAGTACTTC.

The chain carries TRBV7-9 and TRBJ2-7; TRBD2 matches 9 bases. The CDR3 extends over 14 amino acids. J gave up 4 bases and V 3 bases, and 4 bases lay outside the gene matches. The germline CDR1 and CDR2 sequences are SEHNR and FQNEAQ (reference sequence). The CDR3 sequence is CASSFSGSRYEQYF. The CDR3 nucleotides are TGTGCCAGCAGCTTTAGCGGGAGTCGGTACGAGCAGTACTTC. Looking up the rest from reference TRBV7-9 and TRBJ2-7 gives the full variable domain: DTGVSQNPRHKITKRGQNVTFRCDPISEHNRLYWYRQTLGQGPEFLTYFQNEAQLEKSRLLSDRFSAERPKGSFSTLEIQRTEQGDSAMYLCASSFSGSRYEQYFGPGTRLTVT.

This clone was counted a single time. J is TRBJ2-3 and V is TRBV5-4; D might be TRBD1 (6 bases). V dropped 2 bases and J dropped 4 bases, with 14 bases sitting between them. Per germline, CDR1 SGHNT and CDR2 YYREEE (reference sequence). CDR3 size: 15 residues. In DNA, the CDR3 is TGTGCCAGCAGCTTCCCACTAGGGGGTCCAGATACGCAGTATTTT. Its protein is CASSFPLGGPDTQYF.